This T cell receptor (beta chain) was captured by sequencing in a study of blood T cell repertoires in COVID-19. At the level of the study: The analysed material was cDNA or gDNA that came from T cells, B-cell-depleted T cells, or PBMCs.

The CDR3 loop spans 14 amino acids. The V gene's germline CDR1 is LNHDA and CDR2 SQIVND (reference sequence). The junction had 3 bases not matched to a gene; V was cut back by 4 bases and J by 6 bases. Per the original methods: Amplification of reference gene primers provided the estimated nucleated cell counts. This table comes from immunoSEQ multiplex PCR, and its TCRdb copy is limited to in-frame clones, with some not included. V and J calls and clone size are given by that table; D and trimming were obtained from the DNA. Of approximately 210,000 clones in the sample, under 90% were seen once. The chain recombines TRBV19 with TRBJ2-1; TRBD2 aligns across 10 bases. This TCR derives from a middle-aged woman with active or convalescent COVID-19. The specimen sequenced was peripheral blood. CDR3: CASSTLAGVNEQFF. DNA of the CDR3: TGTGCCAGTAGTACCCTAGCGGGAGTCAATGAGCAGTTCTTC. Complete variable domain (other parts from reference TRBV19 and TRBJ2-1): DGGITQSPKYLFRKEGQNVTLSCEQNLNHDAMYWYRQDPGQGLRLIYYSQIVNDFQKGDIAEGYSVSREKKESFPLTVTSAQKNPTAFYLCASSTLAGVNEQFFGPGTRLTVL.